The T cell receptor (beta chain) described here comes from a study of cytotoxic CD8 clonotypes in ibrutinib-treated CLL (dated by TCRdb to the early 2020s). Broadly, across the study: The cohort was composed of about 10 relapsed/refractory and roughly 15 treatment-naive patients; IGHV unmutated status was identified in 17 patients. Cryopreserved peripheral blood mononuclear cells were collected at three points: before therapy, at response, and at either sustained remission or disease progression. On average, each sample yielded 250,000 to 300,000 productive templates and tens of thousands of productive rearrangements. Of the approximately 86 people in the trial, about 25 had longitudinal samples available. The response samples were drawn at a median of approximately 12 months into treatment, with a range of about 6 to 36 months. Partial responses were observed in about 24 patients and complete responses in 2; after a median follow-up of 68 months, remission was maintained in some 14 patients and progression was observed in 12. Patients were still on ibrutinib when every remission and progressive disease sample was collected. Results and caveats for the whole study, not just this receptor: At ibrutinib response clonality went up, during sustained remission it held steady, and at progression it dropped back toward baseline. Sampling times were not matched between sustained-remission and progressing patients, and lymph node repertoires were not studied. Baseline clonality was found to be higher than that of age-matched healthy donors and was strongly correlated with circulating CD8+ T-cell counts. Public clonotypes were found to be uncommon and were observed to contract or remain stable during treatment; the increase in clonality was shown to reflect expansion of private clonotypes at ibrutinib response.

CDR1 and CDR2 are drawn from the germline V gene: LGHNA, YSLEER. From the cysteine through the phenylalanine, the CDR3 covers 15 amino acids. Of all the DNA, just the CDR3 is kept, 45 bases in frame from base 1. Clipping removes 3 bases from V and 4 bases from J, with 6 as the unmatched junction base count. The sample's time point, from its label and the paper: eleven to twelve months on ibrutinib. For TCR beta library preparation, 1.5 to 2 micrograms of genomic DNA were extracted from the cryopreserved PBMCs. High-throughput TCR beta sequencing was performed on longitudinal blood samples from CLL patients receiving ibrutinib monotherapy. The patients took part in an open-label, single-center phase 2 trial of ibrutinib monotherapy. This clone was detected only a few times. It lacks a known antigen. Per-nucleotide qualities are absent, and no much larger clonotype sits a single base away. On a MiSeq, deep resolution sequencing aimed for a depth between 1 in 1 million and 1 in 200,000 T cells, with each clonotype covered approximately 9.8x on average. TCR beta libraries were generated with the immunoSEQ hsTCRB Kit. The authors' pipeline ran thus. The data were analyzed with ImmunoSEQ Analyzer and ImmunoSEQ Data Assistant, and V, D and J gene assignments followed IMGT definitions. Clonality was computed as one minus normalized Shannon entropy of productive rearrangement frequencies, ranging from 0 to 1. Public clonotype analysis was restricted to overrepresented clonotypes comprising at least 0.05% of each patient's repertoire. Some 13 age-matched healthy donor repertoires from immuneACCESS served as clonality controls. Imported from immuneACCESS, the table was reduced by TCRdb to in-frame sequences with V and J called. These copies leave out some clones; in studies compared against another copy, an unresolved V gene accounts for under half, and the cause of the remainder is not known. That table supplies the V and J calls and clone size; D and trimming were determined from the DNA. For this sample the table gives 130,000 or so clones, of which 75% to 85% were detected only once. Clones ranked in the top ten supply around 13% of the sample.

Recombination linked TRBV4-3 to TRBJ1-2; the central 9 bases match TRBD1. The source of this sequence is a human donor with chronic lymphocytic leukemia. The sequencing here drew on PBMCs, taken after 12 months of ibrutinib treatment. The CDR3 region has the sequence CASSQGQGITYGYTF. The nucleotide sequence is TGCGCCAGCAGCCAGGGACAGGGTATCACCTATGGCTACACCTTC.